This TCR beta chain comes out of a study of lymphopenia after photon versus proton radiotherapy. Study results and limitations: After the lymphocyte nadir, photon-treated repertoires showed oligoclonal expansion, especially of CD8+ Temra cells. In patients who died, overall survival fell as post-nadir TCR diversity dropped more. Survival link was tested only in deceased patients; proton benefit remains a possibility. Photon-treated patients lost naive T cells and TCR diversity; proton-treated stayed stable.

The CDR3 loop spans 14 amino acids. Germline CDR1 reads MNHEY; CDR2 reads SMNVEV (reference sequence). With 5 bases clipped from V and 5 bases from J, the junction kept 6 bases outside the gene matches. Method: immunoSEQ multiplex PCR; TCRdb's copy keeps in-frame clones and lacks some. The table has about 68,000 clones, approximately 91% seen once. On this clone: Its antigen is currently unknown.

Sequenced material: peripheral blood, taken from a patient treated with photon-based radiotherapy. This receptor was obtained from a woman in her seventies with pancreatic cancer. The chain has TRBV27 and TRBJ2-5; 9 positions agree with TRBD1. The CDR3 here is CASSLTGGRETQYF. As DNA, the CDR3 is TGTGCCAGCAGTCTCACAGGGGGCCGGGAGACCCAGTACTTC.